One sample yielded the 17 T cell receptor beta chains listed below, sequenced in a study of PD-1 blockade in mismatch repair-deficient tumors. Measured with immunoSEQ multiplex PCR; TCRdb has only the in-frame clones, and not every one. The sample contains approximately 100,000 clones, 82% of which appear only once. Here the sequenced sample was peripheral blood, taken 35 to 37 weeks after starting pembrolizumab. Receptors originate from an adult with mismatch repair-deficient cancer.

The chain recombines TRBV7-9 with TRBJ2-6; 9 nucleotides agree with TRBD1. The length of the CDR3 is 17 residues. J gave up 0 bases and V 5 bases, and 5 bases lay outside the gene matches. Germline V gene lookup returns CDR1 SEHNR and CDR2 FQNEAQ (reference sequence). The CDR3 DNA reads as TGTGCCAGCAGCAGTCCGGGACAGGGCTCTGGGGCCAACGTCCTGACTTTC. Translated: CASSSPGQGSGANVLTF.

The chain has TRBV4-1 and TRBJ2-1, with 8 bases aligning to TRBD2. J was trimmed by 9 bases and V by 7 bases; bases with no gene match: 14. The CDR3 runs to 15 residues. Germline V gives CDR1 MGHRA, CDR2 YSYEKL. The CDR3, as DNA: TGCGCCAGCAAGGGACCGGGAGGGAATGGGGGTGAGCAGTTCTTC. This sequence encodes CASKGPGGNGGEQFF.

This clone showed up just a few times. The CDR3 is CASSHTSGSFGEQFF. DNA for the CDR3: TGTGCCAGCAGCCACACTAGCGGGAGCTTTGGAGAGCAGTTCTTC. The genes are TRBV4-2 and TRBJ2-1, with 11 bases matching TRBD2. With 3 bases clipped from V and 10 bases from J, the junction kept 8 bases outside the gene matches. There are 15 residues in the CDR3. Germline-derived CDR1 and CDR2 are LGHNA and YNFKEQ.

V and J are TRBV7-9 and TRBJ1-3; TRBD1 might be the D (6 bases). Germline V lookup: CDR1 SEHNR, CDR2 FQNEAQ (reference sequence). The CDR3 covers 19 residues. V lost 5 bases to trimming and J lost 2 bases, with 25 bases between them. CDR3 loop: CASSEPTGQRDKAGNTIYF. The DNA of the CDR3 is TGTGCCAGCAGCGAGCCAACAGGGCAGAGGGACAAAGCTGGAAACACCATATATTTT.

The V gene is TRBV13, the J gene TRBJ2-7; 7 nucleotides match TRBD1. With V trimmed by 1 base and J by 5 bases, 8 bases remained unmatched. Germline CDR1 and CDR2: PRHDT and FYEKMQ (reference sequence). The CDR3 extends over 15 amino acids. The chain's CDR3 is CASSLVRQGRDEQYF. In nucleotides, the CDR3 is TGTGCCAGCAGCTTAGTCCGACAGGGACGCGACGAGCAGTACTTC.

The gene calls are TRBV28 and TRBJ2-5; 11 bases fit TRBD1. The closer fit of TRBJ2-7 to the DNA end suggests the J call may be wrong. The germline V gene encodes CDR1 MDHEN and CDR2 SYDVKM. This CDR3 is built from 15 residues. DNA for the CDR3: TGTGCCAGCAGTGCGTCCGGGACAGGGGGCTACGAGCAGTACTTC. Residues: CASSASGTGGYEQYF.

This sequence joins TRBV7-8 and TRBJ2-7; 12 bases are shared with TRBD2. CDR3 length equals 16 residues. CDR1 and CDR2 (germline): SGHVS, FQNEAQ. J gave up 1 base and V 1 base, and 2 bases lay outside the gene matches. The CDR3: CASSLGLAGASYEQYF. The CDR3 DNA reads TGTGCCAGCAGCTTAGGACTAGCGGGAGCGTCCTACGAGCAGTACTTC. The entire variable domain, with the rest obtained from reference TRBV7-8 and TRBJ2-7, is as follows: GAGVSQSPRYKVAKRGQDVALRCDPISGHVSLFWYQQALGQGPEFLTYFQNEAQLDKSGLPSDRFFAERPEGSVSTLKIQRTQQEDSAVYLCASSLGLAGASYEQYFGPGTRLTVT.

Here the CDR3 DNA reads TGTGCCACCACCTCGGACGGTCGTAGCAATCAGCCCCAGCATTTT. This codes for CATTSDGRSNQPQHF. This chain links TRBV15 with TRBJ1-5; D uncertain. The CDR3 runs 15 residues. CDR1 is LNHNV and CDR2 is YYDKDF in the germline V gene (reference sequence). Trimming took off 7 bases at V and 0 bases at J, with 13 bases between the two ends.

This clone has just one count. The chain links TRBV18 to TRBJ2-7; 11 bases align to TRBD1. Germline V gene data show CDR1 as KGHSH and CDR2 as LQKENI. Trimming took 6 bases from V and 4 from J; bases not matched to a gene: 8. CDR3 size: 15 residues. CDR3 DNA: TGTGCCAGCTCCCCCGGGACAGGGGGAACTTACGAGCAGTACTTC. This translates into CASSPGTGGTYEQYF. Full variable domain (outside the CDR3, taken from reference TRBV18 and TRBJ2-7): NAGVMQNPRHLVRRRGQEARLRCSPMKGHSHVYWYRQLPEEGLKFMVYLQKENIIDESGMPKERFSAEFPKEGPSILRIQQVVRGDSAAYFCASSPGTGGTYEQYFGPGTRLTVT.

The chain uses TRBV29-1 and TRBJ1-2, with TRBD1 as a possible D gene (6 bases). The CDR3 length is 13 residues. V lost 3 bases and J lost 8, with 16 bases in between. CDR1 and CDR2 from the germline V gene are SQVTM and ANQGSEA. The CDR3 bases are TGCAGCGTTGAGATGGGGGGCGCAACGGGCTACACCTTC. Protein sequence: CSVEMGGATGYTF.

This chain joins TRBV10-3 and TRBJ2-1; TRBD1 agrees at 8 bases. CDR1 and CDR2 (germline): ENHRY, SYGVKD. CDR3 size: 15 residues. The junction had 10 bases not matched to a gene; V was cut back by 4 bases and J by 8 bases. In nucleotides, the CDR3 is TGTGCCATCAGTGGTCAGGACAGGGCGTCTGATGAGCAGTTCTTC. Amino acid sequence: CAISGQDRASDEQFF.

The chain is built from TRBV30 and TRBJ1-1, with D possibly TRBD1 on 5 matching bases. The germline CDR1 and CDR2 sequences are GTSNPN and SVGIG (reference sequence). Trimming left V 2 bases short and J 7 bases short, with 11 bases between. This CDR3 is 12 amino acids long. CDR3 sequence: CAWSRQTNEAFF. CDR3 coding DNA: TGTGCCTGGAGTCGACAGACTAATGAAGCTTTCTTT.

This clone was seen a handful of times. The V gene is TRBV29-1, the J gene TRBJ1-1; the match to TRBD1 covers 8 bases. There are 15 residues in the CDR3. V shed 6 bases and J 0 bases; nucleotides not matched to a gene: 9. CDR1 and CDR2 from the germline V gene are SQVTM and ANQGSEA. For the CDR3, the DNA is TGCAGCGTGACCCGACAGGGGATAATGAACACTGAAGCTTTCTTT. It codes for CSVTRQGIMNTEAFF.

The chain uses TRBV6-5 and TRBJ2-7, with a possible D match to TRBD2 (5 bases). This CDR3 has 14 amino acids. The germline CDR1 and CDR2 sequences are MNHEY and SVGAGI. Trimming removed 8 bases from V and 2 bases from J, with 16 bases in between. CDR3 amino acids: CASVPGTTTYEQYF. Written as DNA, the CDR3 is TGTGCCAGCGTCCCTGGCACGACTACCTACGAGCAGTACTTC.

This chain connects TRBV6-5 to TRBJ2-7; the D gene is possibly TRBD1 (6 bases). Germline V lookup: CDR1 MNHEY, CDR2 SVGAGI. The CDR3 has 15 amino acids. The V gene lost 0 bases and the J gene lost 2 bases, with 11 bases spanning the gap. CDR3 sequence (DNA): TGTGCCAGCAGTTACTCGGGGACACTTCCCTACGAGCAGTACTTC. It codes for CASSYSGTLPYEQYF.

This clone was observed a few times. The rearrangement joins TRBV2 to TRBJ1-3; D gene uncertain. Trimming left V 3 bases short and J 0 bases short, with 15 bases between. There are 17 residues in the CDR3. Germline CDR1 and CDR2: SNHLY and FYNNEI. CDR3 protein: CASSEEADTHSGNTIYF. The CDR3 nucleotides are TGTGCCAGCAGTGAGGAGGCAGATACCCACTCTGGAAACACCATATATTTT.

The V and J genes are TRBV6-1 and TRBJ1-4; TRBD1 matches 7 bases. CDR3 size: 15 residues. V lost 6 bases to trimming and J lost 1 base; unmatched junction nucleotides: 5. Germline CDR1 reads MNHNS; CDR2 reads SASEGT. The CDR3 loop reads CASRRDRLTNEKLFF. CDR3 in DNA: TGTGCCAGCAGGAGGGACAGACTAACTAATGAAAAACTGTTTTTT.